A selection of T cell receptor beta chains follows, all from one sample in a study of blood T cell repertoires in COVID-19. Clones were sequenced by immunoSEQ multiplex PCR, and TCRdb holds only the in-frame ones, with some missing. The sample records around 250,000 clones, 70% to 90% being singletons. Sample: PBMCs or T cells enriched from blood (not recorded which). The receptors derive from a woman aged 50 to 60 who had recovered from COVID-19. CDR3s include the opening cysteine and the closing phenylalanine or tryptophan. D genes are given only for firm matches. The listing skips clone size in some rows; elsewhere it reads once, few, many or a size class.

clone_size j_call v_call d_call cdr3_nt cdr3_aa
. TRBJ2-7 TRBV28 . TGTGCCAGCGGAGACCCCTACGAGCAGTACTTC CASGDPYEQYF
. TRBJ2-7 TRBV7-6 TRBD1 TGTGCCAGCAGCCCCAGCGGACAGGGACCCTACGAGCAGTACTTC CASSPSGQGPYEQYF
few TRBJ1-1 TRBV4-2 . TGTGCCAGCAGCCGGGAGACGGGTAGTGGCACTGAAGCTTTCTTT CASSRETGSGTEAFF
once TRBJ1-2 TRBV7-3 TRBD1 TGTGCCAGCAGCCCAGGACAGGGTCGGGGCTACACCTTC CASSPGQGRGYTF
. TRBJ2-3 TRBV19 . TGTGCCAGTAGTACGAGGGGGAAGACAGATACGCAGTATTTT CASSTRGKTDTQYF
. TRBJ2-5 TRBV27 . TGTGCCAGCAGGGCCCCCAGCGATCAAGAGACCCAGTACTTC CASRAPSDQETQYF
. TRBJ2-1 TRBV27 TRBD2 TGTGCCAGCAGTATATGGACTAGCGGAGGAGCTTTCGATGAGCAGTTCTTC CASSIWTSGGAFDEQFF
. TRBJ1-5 TRBV11-2 TRBD1 TGTGCCAGCAGCTTAAGAAGAGGGACAGGGGGGTATCAGCCCCAGCATTTT CASSLRRGTGGYQPQHF
. TRBJ1-5 TRBV19 TRBD1 TGTGCCAGTGTCCAGGGACAGACGTATGGACCAAGCAATCAGCCCCAGCATTTT CASVQGQTYGPSNQPQHF
. TRBJ2-1 TRBV2 TRBD2 TGTGCCAGCACGGGACTAGGTTTCGGGAATGAGCAGTTCTTC CASTGLGFGNEQFF
. TRBJ1-2 TRBV5-1 . TGCGCCAGCAGTGTCCAGGGCGGCGGCTACACCTTC CASSVQGGGYTF
. TRBJ1-1 TRBV28 . TGTGCCAGCAGTCCTCCGGGGGGTCCGACTGAAGCTTTCTTT CASSPPGGPTEAFF
. TRBJ2-1 TRBV6-1 . TGTGCCAGCAGTGACAAATACAGCCTGACCTACAATGAGCAGTTCTTC CASSDKYSLTYNEQFF
. TRBJ2-1 TRBV11-3 . TGTGCCAGCAGCCCCGGTCCCTACAATGAGCAGTTCTTC CASSPGPYNEQFF
. TRBJ1-5 TRBV6-6 TRBD1 TGTGGGGCTGGGACAGATAATCAGCCCCAGCATTTT CGAGTDNQPQHF
. TRBJ1-6 TRBV19 TRBD1 TGTGCCAGTAGTATGGGACAGGGTTTTCGTTCACCCCTCCACTTT CASSMGQGFRSPLHF
. TRBJ2-3 TRBV2 . TGTGCCAGCAGTGTGCTCGGGTTAGAGACGCAGTATTTT CASSVLGLETQYF
. TRBJ2-7 TRBV20-1 . TGCAGTGCACAGGACCTCCGGGAGCAGTACTTC CSAQDLREQYF
. TRBJ2-2 TRBV3-1/TRBV3-2 . TGTGCCAGCAGCCAAGTGGGCTTGAACACCGGGGAGCTGTTTTTT CASSQVGLNTGELFF
. TRBJ2-5 TRBV5-4 . TGTGCCAGCAGCTTGGGAGCGGCGGAGACCCAGTACTTC CASSLGAAETQYF
few TRBJ2-7 TRBV28 TRBD1 TGTGCCAGCAGTTTTAAACAGGGGGCGCGCGAGCAGTACTTC CASSFKQGAREQYF
. TRBJ2-6 TRBV5-5 . TGTGCCAGCCAATGGACTCTAACTGGGGCCAACGTCCTGACTTTC CASQWTLTGANVLTF
. TRBJ2-2 TRBV7-2 TRBD1 TGTGCCAGCAGCTTAGAGGGACAGTCGACCGGGGAGCTGTTTTTT CASSLEGQSTGELFF
. TRBJ1-1 TRBV2 TRBD1 TGTGCCAGCAGGAGAACAGGGGCGGACACTGAAGCTTTCTTT CASRRTGADTEAFF
. TRBJ2-2 TRBV4-1 . TGCGCCAGCAGCCAAACAGCTCAGGAGCTGTTTTTT CASSQTAQELFF
. TRBJ1-2 TRBV9 . TGTGCCAGCAGCGTAGGAGGGCCCTATGGCTACACCTTC CASSVGGPYGYTF
once TRBJ2-3 TRBV4-1 TRBD1 TGCGCCAGCAGCCAACAGGGGGCCCCAGCAGATACGCAGTATTTT CASSQQGAPADTQYF
once TRBJ1-3 TRBV7-9 . TGTGCCAGCAGCTTAGTGGCAGAAAACACCATATATTTT CASSLVAENTIYF
. TRBJ2-2 TRBV5-4 TRBD1 TGTGCCAGCAGCTTACAGGGGGCGCACACCGGGGAGCTGTTTTTT CASSLQGAHTGELFF
. TRBJ2-1 TRBV6-5 . TGTGCCAATCCACAGGCCAATGAGCAGTTCTTC CANPQANEQFF
few TRBJ2-7 TRBV29-1 TRBD2 TGCAGCGTTGAGTCGGGGGGTTCCTACGAGCAGTACTTC CSVESGGSYEQYF
. TRBJ2-5 TRBV7-9 . TGTGCCAGCAACAACCGGGACTTCCAAGAGACCCAGTACTTC CASNNRDFQETQYF
. TRBJ2-5 TRBV7-9 TRBD1 TGTGCCAGCAGCTTAACTACCCCGGGACAGGGAGGCCAAGAGACCCAGTACTTC CASSLTTPGQGGQETQYF
. TRBJ2-1 TRBV11-2 TRBD2 TGTGCCAGCAGCTTCCAGTTGACTAGCGGGACCCCGCCAGGCAATGAGCAGTTCTTC CASSFQLTSGTPPGNEQFF
once TRBJ2-3 TRBV9 . TGTGCCAGCAGCGTAGATCAGTACACAGATACGCAGTATTTT CASSVDQYTDTQYF
. TRBJ1-1 TRBV11-3 . TGTGCCAGCAGCTTGGGGGGGAACACTGAAGCTTTCTTT CASSLGGNTEAFF
once TRBJ1-2 TRBV28 . TGTGCCAGCAGTCATCGGGGGGCGGGCTATGGCTACACCTTC CASSHRGAGYGYTF
. TRBJ2-7 TRBV27 TRBD2 TGTGCCAGCAGAATAAGCGGGAGTAGCTACGAGCAGTACTTC CASRISGSSYEQYF
. TRBJ2-3 TRBV6-4 TRBD2 TGTGCCAGCAGCCCCAAAGGGACTAGCGGGACAGATACGCAGTATTTT CASSPKGTSGTDTQYF
. TRBJ1-1 TRBV18 TRBD1 TGTGCCAGCTCAATTGCGGCTAACAGGGGTAACACTGAAGCTTTCTTT CASSIAANRGNTEAFF
once TRBJ1-1 TRBV29-1 TRBD1 TGCAGCTCCTCAGGACAGGGGAACACTGAAGCTTTCTTT CSSSGQGNTEAFF
. TRBJ2-1 TRBV11-2 . TGTGCCAGCAGCCAAGGGGAAGAGGTCTACAATGAGCAGTTCTTC CASSQGEEVYNEQFF
. TRBJ2-3 TRBV4-2 . TGTGCCAGCAGCCAAGCAGGGGGCGGGAGCCCAGATACGCAGTATTTT CASSQAGGGSPDTQYF
. TRBJ1-2 TRBV19 . TGTGCCAGTAGTATTGCTGGGGAGGGAGGCTATGGCTACACCTTC CASSIAGEGGYGYTF
. TRBJ2-7 TRBV2 TRBD1 TGTGCCAGCAGACTTGGGACAGGGGCGGGAGAGCAGTACTTC CASRLGTGAGEQYF
few TRBJ2-3 TRBV2 . TGTGCCAGCAGTGACCCCTTGGCTCTAGAGGGTGCAGATACGCAGTATTTT CASSDPLALEGADTQYF
. TRBJ1-3 TRBV27 . TGTGCCAGCAGTTTATCAGGTCAGCGTAGCTCTGGAAACACCATATATTTT CASSLSGQRSSGNTIYF
. TRBJ2-7 TRBV19 TRBD2 TGTGCCAGTAGTATAGGGGTAGCGGGAACGCCCCGCGAGCAGTACTTC CASSIGVAGTPREQYF
. TRBJ1-4 TRBV19 TRBD1 TGTGCCAGTAGCAAACTCACAGGGGGCGGAGAAAAACTGTTTTTT CASSKLTGGGEKLFF
few TRBJ1-5 TRBV30 . TGTGCCTGGAGCGGACGGGGTAGCCAGCCCCAGCATTTT CAWSGRGSQPQHF
. TRBJ1-1 TRBV7-2 TRBD1 TGTGCCAGCAGCGCGGACAGGGAGAACACTGAAGCTTTCTTT CASSADRENTEAFF
. TRBJ2-7 TRBV7-9 . TGTGCCAGCAGCTTCAAAGGAGGGTACGAGCAGTACTTC CASSFKGGYEQYF
. TRBJ2-3 TRBV11-2 TRBD2 TGTGCCAGCAGCTTCACGGGAGGGAGCACAGATACGCAGTATTTT CASSFTGGSTDTQYF
. TRBJ1-3 TRBV19 TRBD1 TGTGCCAGTAGTACCCGACAGGGTATAGGAAACACCATATATTTT CASSTRQGIGNTIYF
. TRBJ2-7 TRBV30 TRBD1 TGTGCCTGGAGGAGAAAGGACAGGGCACCCTACGAGCAGTACTTC CAWRRKDRAPYEQYF
. TRBJ1-2 TRBV11-2 . TGTGCCAGCAGCTTAGCAGGGTACGACTACACCTTC CASSLAGYDYTF
. TRBJ1-6 TRBV27 . TGTGCCAGCAGTTTATCGATACAGATTTATAATTCACCCCTCCACTTT CASSLSIQIYNSPLHF
. TRBJ2-7 TRBV7-6 TRBD1 TGTGCCAGCAGCAAGATGGGACAGGGGATGGCCTACGAGCAGTACTTC CASSKMGQGMAYEQYF
. TRBJ1-2 TRBV19 . TGTGCCAGTAGTATTCGGAGCTATGGCTACACCTTC CASSIRSYGYTF